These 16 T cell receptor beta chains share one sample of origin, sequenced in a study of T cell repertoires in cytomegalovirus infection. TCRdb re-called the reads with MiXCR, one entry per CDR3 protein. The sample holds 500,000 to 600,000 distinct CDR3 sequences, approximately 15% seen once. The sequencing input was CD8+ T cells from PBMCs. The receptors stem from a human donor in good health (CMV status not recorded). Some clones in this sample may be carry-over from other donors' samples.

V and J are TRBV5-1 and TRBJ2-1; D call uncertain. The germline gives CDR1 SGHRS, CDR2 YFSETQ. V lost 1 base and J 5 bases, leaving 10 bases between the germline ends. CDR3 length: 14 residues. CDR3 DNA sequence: TGCGCCAGCAGCTTGTCTTACTCTCACAATGAGCAGTTCTTC. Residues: CASSLSYSHNEQFF. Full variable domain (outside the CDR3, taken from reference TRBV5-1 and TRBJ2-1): KAGVTQTPRYLIKTRGQQVTLSCSPISGHRSVSWYQQTPGQGLQFLFEYFSETQRNKGNFPGRFSGRQFSNSRSEMNVSTLELGDSALYLCASSLSYSHNEQFFGPGTRLTVL.

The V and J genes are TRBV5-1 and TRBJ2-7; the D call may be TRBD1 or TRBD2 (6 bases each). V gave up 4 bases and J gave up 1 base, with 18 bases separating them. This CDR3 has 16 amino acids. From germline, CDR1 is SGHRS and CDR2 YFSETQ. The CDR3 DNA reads TGCGCCAGCAGCGATCCAGGGGAGGATGGTTCCTACGAGCAGTACTTC. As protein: CASSDPGEDGSYEQYF. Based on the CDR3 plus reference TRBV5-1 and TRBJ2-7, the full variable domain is KAGVTQTPRYLIKTRGQQVTLSCSPISGHRSVSWYQQTPGQGLQFLFEYFSETQRNKGNFPGRFSGRQFSNSRSEMNVSTLELGDSALYLCASSDPGEDGSYEQYFGPGTRLTVT.

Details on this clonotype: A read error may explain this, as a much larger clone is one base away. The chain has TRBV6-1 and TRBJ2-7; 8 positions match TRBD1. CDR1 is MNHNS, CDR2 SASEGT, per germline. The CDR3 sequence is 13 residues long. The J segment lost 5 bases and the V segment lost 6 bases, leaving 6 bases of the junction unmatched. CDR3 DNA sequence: TGTGCCAGCAGCATGACAGGGGCGCACGAGCAGTACTTC. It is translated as CASSMTGAHEQYF.

The DNA for the CDR3 is TGTGCCAGCAGTTTAAAGGGACTAGCGTCGTACCAAGAGACCCAGTACTTC. Protein sequence: CASSLKGLASYQETQYF. The chain employs TRBV27 and TRBJ2-5; the match to TRBD2 covers 10 bases. V dropped 2 bases and J dropped 0; count of bases not matched to a gene: 6. Per germline, CDR1 MNHEY and CDR2 SMNVEV (reference sequence). CDR3 length: 17 amino acids.

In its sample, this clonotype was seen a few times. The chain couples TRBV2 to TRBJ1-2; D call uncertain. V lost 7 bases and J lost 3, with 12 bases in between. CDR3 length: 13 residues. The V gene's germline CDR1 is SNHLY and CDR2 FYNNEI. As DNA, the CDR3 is TGTGCCAGCACCATCAGCCGTTACTATGGCTACACCTTC. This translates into CASTISRYYGYTF.

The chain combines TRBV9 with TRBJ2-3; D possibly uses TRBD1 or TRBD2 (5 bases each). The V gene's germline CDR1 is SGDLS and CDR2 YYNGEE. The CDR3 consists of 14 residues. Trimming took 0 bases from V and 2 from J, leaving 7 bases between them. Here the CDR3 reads CASSVVGTTDTQYF. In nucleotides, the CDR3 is TGTGCCAGCAGCGTAGTCGGGACCACAGATACGCAGTATTTT.

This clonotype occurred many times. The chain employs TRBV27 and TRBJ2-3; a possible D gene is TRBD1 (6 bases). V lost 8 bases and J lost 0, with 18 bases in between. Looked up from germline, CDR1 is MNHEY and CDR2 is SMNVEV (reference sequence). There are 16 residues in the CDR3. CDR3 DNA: TGTGCCAGCTTACCATTCAGGGGTGCTAGCACAGATACGCAGTATTTT. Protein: CASLPFRGASTDTQYF.

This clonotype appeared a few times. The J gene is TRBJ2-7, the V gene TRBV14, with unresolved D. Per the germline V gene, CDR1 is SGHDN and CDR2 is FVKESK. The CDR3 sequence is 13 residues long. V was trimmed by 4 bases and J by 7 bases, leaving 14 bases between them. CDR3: CASSLGPGREQYF. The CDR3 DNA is TGTGCCAGCAGCCTTGGACCGGGTCGAGAGCAGTACTTC. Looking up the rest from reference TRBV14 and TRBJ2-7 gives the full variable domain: EAGVTQFPSHSVIEKGQTVTLRCDPISGHDNLYWYRRVMGKEIKFLLHFVKESKQDESGMPNNRFLAERTGGTYSTLKVQPAELEDSGVYFCASSLGPGREQYFGPGTRLTVT.

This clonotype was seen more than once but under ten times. CDR3 sequence (DNA): TGTGCCAGCAGTTTAAACCTCAAGGGGGACAGGGACATTCAGTACTTC. Protein sequence: CASSLNLKGDRDIQYF. The chain carries TRBV28 and TRBJ2-4, with 9 bases lining up with TRBD1. Germline V gives CDR1 MDHEN, CDR2 SYDVKM. V gave up 2 bases and J gave up 8 bases; unmatched junction bases: 10. This CDR3 has 16 residues.

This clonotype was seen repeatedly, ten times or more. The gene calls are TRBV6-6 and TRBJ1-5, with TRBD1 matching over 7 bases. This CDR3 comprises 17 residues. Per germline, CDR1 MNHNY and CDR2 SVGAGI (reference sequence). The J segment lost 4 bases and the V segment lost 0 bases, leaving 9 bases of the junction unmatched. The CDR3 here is CASSYSRPQDRNQPQHF. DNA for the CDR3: TGTGCCAGCAGTTACTCGAGGCCGCAGGACAGGAATCAGCCCCAGCATTTT.

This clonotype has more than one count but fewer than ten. This CDR3 is CASSHSGGVDGEQFF. The CDR3 nucleotides read TGTGCCAGCAGCCATAGCGGGGGGGTTGACGGTGAGCAGTTCTTC. The gene calls are TRBV12-3 or TRBV12-4 and TRBJ2-1; 11 bases align to TRBD2. The CDR3 runs 15 residues. V lost 6 bases to trimming and J lost 9 bases; unmatched junction nucleotides: 10.

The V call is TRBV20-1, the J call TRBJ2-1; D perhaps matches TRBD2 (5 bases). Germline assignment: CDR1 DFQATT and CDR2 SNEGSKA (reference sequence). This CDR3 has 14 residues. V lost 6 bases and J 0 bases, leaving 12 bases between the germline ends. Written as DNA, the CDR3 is TGCAGTGCCCCTGGACTGAGCTCCTACAATGAGCAGTTCTTC. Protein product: CSAPGLSSYNEQFF.

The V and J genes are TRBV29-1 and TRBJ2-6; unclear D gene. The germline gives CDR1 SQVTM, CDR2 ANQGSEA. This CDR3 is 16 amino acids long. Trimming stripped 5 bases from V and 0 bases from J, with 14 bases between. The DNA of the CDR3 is TGCAGCGTTATTAGGGATCTTAGCTCTGGGGCCAACGTCCTGACTTTC. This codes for CSVIRDLSSGANVLTF.

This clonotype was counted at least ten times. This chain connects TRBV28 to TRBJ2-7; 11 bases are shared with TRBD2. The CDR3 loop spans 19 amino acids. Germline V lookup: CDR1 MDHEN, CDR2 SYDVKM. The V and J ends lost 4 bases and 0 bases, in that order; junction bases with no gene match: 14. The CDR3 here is CASSSPTGGTSGLSYEQYF. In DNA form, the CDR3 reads TGTGCCAGCAGTTCCCCGACAGGGGGGACTAGCGGCCTCTCCTACGAGCAGTACTTC.

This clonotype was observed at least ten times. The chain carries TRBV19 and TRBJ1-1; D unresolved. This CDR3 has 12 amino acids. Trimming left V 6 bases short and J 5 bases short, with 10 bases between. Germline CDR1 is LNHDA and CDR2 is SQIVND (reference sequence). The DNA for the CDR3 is TGTGCCAGTAGAACTCAGGTGACTGAAGCTTTCTTT. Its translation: CASRTQVTEAFF.

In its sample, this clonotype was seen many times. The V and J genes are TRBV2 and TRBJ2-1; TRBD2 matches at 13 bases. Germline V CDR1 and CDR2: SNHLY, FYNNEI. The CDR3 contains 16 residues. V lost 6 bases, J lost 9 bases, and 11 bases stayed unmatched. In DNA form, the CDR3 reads TGTGCCAGCAGGGAACTAGCGGGGGGGCCCGGGACTGAGCAGTTCTTC. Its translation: CASRELAGGPGTEQFF.